This is a list of T cell receptor beta chains from one sample in a study of CD8+ T cells in alopecia areata. Assay used: immunoSEQ multiplex PCR; TCRdb lists only in-frame clones, some missing. This sample has about 110,000 clones, with approximately 55% found just once. The material was CD4+ T cells sorted from blood, obtained at week 24, from a patient treated with tofacitinib. Receptor source: a human donor with alopecia areata. The CDR3 runs from the conserved cysteine through the conserved F or W. A D gene is named only where the DNA matches it firmly. Clone size appears in some rows only: once, few, many, or a class for an expanded clone.

clone_size d_call j_call v_call cdr3_aa cdr3_nt
- - TRBJ2-5 TRBV19 CASPRPGDREETQYF TGTGCCAGTCCACGTCCAGGGGACCGTGAAGAGACCCAGTACTTC
many TRBD2 TRBJ2-2 TRBV28 CASRTSQTTGELFF TGTGCCAGCAGGACTAGCCAAACGACCGGGGAGCTGTTTTTT
- - TRBJ2-7 TRBV7-2 CASSLAFKGTYEQYF TGTGCCAGCAGCCTCGCCTTTAAGGGGACCTACGAGCAGTACTTC
- TRBD1 TRBJ2-7 TRBV27 CASTSQGVNAYEQYF TGTGCCAGCACCTCACAGGGGGTGAATGCCTACGAGCAGTACTTC
- - TRBJ2-3 TRBV5-1 CASSLLGDTQYF TGCGCCAGCAGCTTGCTAGGGGATACGCAGTATTTT
- TRBD1 TRBJ1-3 TRBV7-9 CASSPGTASGNTIYF TGTGCCAGCAGCCCAGGGACAGCTTCGGGAAACACCATATATTTT
once TRBD1 TRBJ1-5 TRBV18 CASSPGTGQDQPQHF TGTGCCAGCTCACCTGGGACAGGGCAAGATCAGCCCCAGCATTTT
few - TRBJ2-3 TRBV4-3 CASSQDFGPQDTQYF TGCGCCAGCAGCCAAGATTTTGGACCCCAAGATACGCAGTATTTT
- TRBD1 TRBJ2-7 TRBV9 CASSAGQGWAYEQYF TGTGCCAGCAGCGCTGGACAGGGATGGGCCTACGAGCAGTACTTC
few TRBD1 TRBJ2-3 TRBV6-1 CATRGTGTDTQYF TGTGCCACCAGGGGGACAGGGACTGATACGCAGTATTTT
- TRBD2 TRBJ2-3 TRBV4-1 CASSQVPSGGADTQYF TGTGCCAGCAGCCAAGTACCTAGCGGGGGGGCAGATACGCAGTATTTT
- TRBD1 TRBJ2-6 TRBV7-2 CASSFGQGFSGANVLTF TGTGCCAGCAGCTTCGGACAGGGGTTCTCTGGGGCCAACGTCCTGACTTTC
few - TRBJ2-2 TRBV7-2 CASSRDAGGTGELFF TGTGCCAGCAGCCGGGACGCGGGCGGCACCGGGGAGCTGTTTTTT